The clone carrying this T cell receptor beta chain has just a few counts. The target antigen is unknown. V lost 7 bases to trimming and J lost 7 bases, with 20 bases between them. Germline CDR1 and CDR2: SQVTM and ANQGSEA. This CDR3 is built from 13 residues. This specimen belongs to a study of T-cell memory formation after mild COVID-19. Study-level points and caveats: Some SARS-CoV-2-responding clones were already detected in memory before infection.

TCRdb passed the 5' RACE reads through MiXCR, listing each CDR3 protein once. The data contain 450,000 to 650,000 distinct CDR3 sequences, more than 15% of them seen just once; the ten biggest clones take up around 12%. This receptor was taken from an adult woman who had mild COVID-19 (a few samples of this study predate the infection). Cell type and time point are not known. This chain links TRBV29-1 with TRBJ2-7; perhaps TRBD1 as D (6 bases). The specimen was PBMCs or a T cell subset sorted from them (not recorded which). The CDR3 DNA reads TGCAGCGCCCGTCCGATACAGGGTGTAGAGCAGTACTTC. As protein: CSARPIQGVEQYF.